The entry below describes one T cell receptor (beta chain). Its antigen remains unknown. UMI-tagged TRB cDNA libraries were built via 5' RACE. TCRdb re-called the 5' RACE reads and catalogs CDR3 proteins one per entry, DNA excluded. The sample totals roughly 130,000 distinct CDR3 sequences. The data are from a study of CXCR3-negative and CXCR3-positive naive CD8 T cells. Looking at the study overall: There were approximately 140 million TRB reads altogether, and each library had about 1.5 +/- 0.3 million of them.

CDR3 length equals 14 residues. Germline CDR1 is SEHNR and CDR2 is FQNEAQ (reference sequence). Triplicate approximately 300,000-cell sorts were made of each CD8+ T cell subset. Study-wide results and limits: TRB CDR3s were more hydrophobic in CXCR3-positive than in CXCR3-negative naive cells.

The chain is built from TRBV7-9 and TRBJ2-1; TCRdb's D call of TRBD1 is untestable without DNA. Sequenced: naive CXCR3+ CD8+ T cells from blood. Indicated subset: CD45RO-CCR7+CD27+CD95- naive CD8+ T cells expressing CXCR3 (TNR3+). The receptor's source is a human donor in good health. Some clones in this sample may be carry-over from other donors' samples. The CDR3 sequence is CASSLVGDYNEQFF.